This T cell receptor (beta chain) was sequenced for a study of T-cell reconstitution after alpha-beta-depleted transplantation in children. Broader study findings: Surviving thymic progenitors and recipient T cells were the source of high TCRbeta diversity at day 60 in some patients. Several hundred expanded graft clones reportedly gave rise to the alpha-beta T cells present about two months after transplant. Once a year had passed after transplant, T-cell counts and diversity came mostly from newly produced T cells.

This clonotype was seen more than once but under ten times. Its target is unknown. A TCRbeta library incorporating unique molecular identifiers was prepared. Each CDR3 protein gets one entry after TCRdb re-called the PCR reads with MiXCR. The sample holds 700,000 to 950,000 distinct CDR3 sequences, roughly 15% seen once. With 7 bases clipped from V and 3 bases from J, the junction kept 6 bases outside the gene matches. From germline, CDR1 is SGHTA and CDR2 FQGTGA. The length of the CDR3 is 15 residues. This TCR was recovered from a male patient between 5 and 17 years old who had a stem cell transplant for acute lymphoblastic leukemia, so the T cells may come from the graft donor. The material sequenced was PBMCs, mostly from graft donor cells, taken 360 days after TCRalphabeta/CD19-depleted stem cell transplant. V usage is TRBV7-3 and J usage is TRBJ2-3; 11 bases line up with TRBD2. This chain's CDR3 is CASTLLAGGTDTQYF. The DNA for the CDR3 is TGTGCCAGCACCCTCCTAGCGGGAGGAACAGATACGCAGTATTTT.